A single sample is the source of the 5 T cell receptor beta chains below, sequenced in a study of cytomegalovirus exposure and HLA in healthy donors. The PCR employed 60 Vbeta primers together with 13 Jbeta primers. Assay used: immunoSEQ multiplex PCR; TCRdb lists only in-frame clones, some missing. The repertoire consists of approximately 130,000 clones, with 77% occurring once and the leading ten covering around 5.8%. Sequencing was done on a sample of PBMCs. The receptors stem from a man aged 18-30 years in good health and CMV-seropositive.

The chain is built from TRBV21-1 and TRBJ1-1; the D call of TRBD1 is as the table states it, not checked on the DNA. TRBV21-1 constitutes a pseudogene. The CDR3 has 14 amino acids. CDR3 in DNA: TGTGCCATCCCCGGGACAGGGGGCAACACTGAAGCTTTCTTT. Protein: CAIPGTGGNTEAFF.

The rearrangement joins TRBV28 to TRBJ2-5, with 9 bases lining up with TRBD2. The J segment lost 5 bases and the V segment lost 2 bases, leaving 6 bases of the junction unmatched. The CDR3 consists of 15 residues. Germline V gene lookup returns CDR1 MDHEN and CDR2 SYDVKM. This chain's CDR3 is CASSLPTSGLETQYF. CDR3 bases: TGTGCCAGCAGTTTACCAACTAGCGGGTTGGAGACCCAGTACTTC.

This clone showed up just a few times. The chain links TRBV28 to TRBJ1-5; no clear D gene. This CDR3 is 12 amino acids long. Germline V gene sequence: CDR1 MDHEN, CDR2 SYDVKM. With 3 bases removed from V and 3 bases from J, the gap between germline ends came to 3 bases. The CDR3 sequence: CASSLANQPQHF. The CDR3 DNA reads TGTGCCAGCAGTTTGGCCAATCAGCCCCAGCATTTT.

The rearrangement joins TRBV19 to TRBJ1-2; maybe TRBD1 (6 bases). CDR3 length equals 12 residues. Germline CDR1 LNHDA, CDR2 SQIVND (reference sequence). V lost 6 bases, J lost 7 bases, and 12 bases lay in between. DNA for the CDR3: TGTGCCAGTAGCTGGAGGGGGGGTGGCTACACCTTC. Translation: CASSWRGGGYTF.

This clone was counted a single time. This sequence joins TRBV18 and TRBJ2-3; 8 nucleotides match TRBD2. V gave up 3 bases and J gave up 1 base; unmatched junction bases: 12. This CDR3 region has 18 residues. Germline V gene sequence: CDR1 KGHSH, CDR2 LQKENI. CDR3 amino acids: CASSPLAGWEIGTDTQYF. CDR3 in DNA: TGTGCCAGCTCACCCTTAGCGGGATGGGAAATTGGCACAGATACGCAGTATTTT.